This T cell receptor beta chain was recorded in a study of cytomegalovirus exposure and HLA in healthy donors. The CDR3 contains 17 residues. Germline CDR1 SGDLS, CDR2 YYNGEE. J lost 0 bases, V lost 2 bases, and 6 bases had no gene match. Some clones are missing from TCRdb's copy, which holds only in-frame ones; the method was immunoSEQ multiplex PCR. In the table there are around 160,000 clones, almost 85% of which are singletons. Comments on this clone: Its specificity is not known.

Overall study results and limits: Specificity for CMV antigens was confirmed in vitro for three of the CMV-associated chains. Reports showed the classifier diagnosing cytomegalovirus status with high specificity and sensitivity.

V and J are TRBV9 and TRBJ2-1; 9 bases agree with TRBD2. The origin of this receptor is a young man in good health and CMV-seropositive. Specimen: PBMCs. The DNA of the CDR3 is TGTGCCAGCAGCGTTACTAGCGGGTTAAGCTCCTACAATGAGCAGTTCTTC. Protein: CASSVTSGLSSYNEQFF.